The present T cell receptor (beta chain) was sequenced within a study of naive CD8 T cells in extremely preterm neonates. Data came from immunoSEQ multiplex PCR; TCRdb stores just in-frame clones and leaves some out. The profile shows approximately 7,000 clones, roughly 92% of them singletons. The V segment lost 5 bases and the J segment 7 bases; nucleotides outside the gene matches: 12. The CDR3 totals 16 residues. The germline V gene has CDR1 SGHTA and CDR2 FQGNSA. Cord blood came from elective full-term cesareans at 37-41 weeks without labor or membrane rupture. The chain employs TRBV7-2 and TRBJ2-1, with 9 nucleotides matching TRBD2. Sequenced sample: naive CD8+ T cells from cord blood. The receptor's source is a newborn in good health. CDR3 protein: CASSGLWREGRNEQFF. The CDR3 DNA reads as TGTGCCAGCAGCGGTCTGTGGCGGGAGGGCCGGAATGAGCAGTTCTTC. The variable domain in full, with the rest retrieved from reference TRBV7-2 and TRBJ2-1, is GAGVSQSPSNKVTEKGKDVELRCDPISGHTALYWYRQSLGQGLEFLIYFQGNSAPDKSGLPSDRFSAERTGGSVSTLTIQRTQQEDSAVYLCASSGLWREGRNEQFFGPGTRLTVL.